Listed below are T cell receptor beta chains from one sample, sequenced in a study of blood T cell repertoires in COVID-19. This table comes from immunoSEQ multiplex PCR, and its TCRdb copy is limited to in-frame clones, with some not included. The sample comprises roughly 91,000 clones, 70% to 85% of which are singletons, and roughly 6.6% rests with the top ten. The sequenced sample consisted of peripheral blood. All receptors derive from a man between 65 and 80 years old with acute or convalescent COVID-19. CDR3s include the opening cysteine and the closing phenylalanine or tryptophan. The D gene is left open where the match is weak. Not every row has a clone size; where given, it reads once, few, many or a size class.

j_call	v_call	clone_size	d_call	cdr3_aa	cdr3_nt
TRBJ2-1	TRBV29-1	few	.	CSAGRRADDEQFF	TGCAGCGCTGGGAGAAGGGCAGATGATGAGCAGTTCTTC
TRBJ2-3	TRBV2	.	TRBD2	CASTWTSGEGTDTQYF	TGTGCCAGCACTTGGACTAGCGGGGAGGGGACAGATACGCAGTATTTT
TRBJ2-5	TRBV5-5	.	TRBD1	CASSLRGQEETQYF	TGTGCCAGCAGCTTGCGGGGACAGGAAGAGACCCAGTACTTC
TRBJ1-2	TRBV5-1	few	TRBD1	CASSLTQGAYYGYTF	TGCGCCAGCAGCTTGACTCAGGGGGCGTACTATGGCTACACCTTC
TRBJ1-2	TRBV5-1	few	TRBD1	CASSYHRGATTPYGYTF	TGCGCCAGCAGCTACCACAGGGGGGCTACAACGCCTTATGGCTACACCTTC
TRBJ1-1	TRBV19	.	.	CASSPTDDRNTEAFF	TGTGCCAGTAGTCCTACGGATGACAGGAACACTGAAGCTTTCTTT
TRBJ1-5	TRBV19	.	.	CASNTGESEPQHF	TGTGCCAGTAACACGGGGGAATCAGAGCCCCAGCATTTT
TRBJ1-4	TRBV5-1	few	TRBD1	CASSPGTGNEKLFF	TGCGCCAGCAGCCCAGGGACAGGGAATGAAAAACTGTTTTTT
TRBJ1-2	TRBV11-3	.	.	CASSSRRFYYGYTF	TGTGCCAGCAGCTCTAGACGCTTTTACTATGGCTACACCTTC
TRBJ1-2	TRBV6-5	.	.	CASSYGRQNYGYTF	TGTGCCAGCAGTTACGGACGACAGAACTATGGCTACACCTTC
TRBJ1-4	TRBV7-9	.	.	CASSLALGVTNEKLFF	TGTGCCAGCAGCTTAGCGCTAGGGGTTACTAATGAAAAACTGTTTTTT
TRBJ1-1	TRBV11-3	.	.	CASSLDGTEAFF	TGTGCCAGCAGCTTAGACGGCACTGAAGCTTTCTTT
TRBJ1-4	TRBV5-1	.	.	CASSLDGGNNEKLFF	TGCGCCAGCAGCTTGGACGGGGGGAATAATGAAAAACTGTTTTTT
TRBJ1-1	TRBV28	.	TRBD1	CASSFYGQGARTEAFF	TGTGCCAGCAGTTTCTATGGACAGGGGGCGCGCACTGAAGCTTTCTTT
TRBJ1-2	TRBV5-4	.	.	CASSLAEPAGYTF	TGTGCCAGCAGCTTGGCCGAACCCGCAGGTTACACCTTC
TRBJ1-5	TRBV19	.	TRBD1	CASTGQGNQPQHF	TGTGCCAGTACGGGACAGGGGAATCAGCCCCAGCATTTT
TRBJ2-5	TRBV28	few	TRBD1	CASSLTGGAGQETQYF	TGTGCCAGCAGTTTAACAGGGGGCGCGGGGCAAGAGACCCAGTACTTC
TRBJ1-2	TRBV5-6	.	.	CASSFNYGYTF	TGTGCCAGCAGCTTCAATTATGGCTACACCTTC
TRBJ2-3	TRBV5-4	.	.	CASSLASRGDTQYF	TGTGCCAGCAGCCTCGCTTCCAGGGGAGATACGCAGTATTTT
TRBJ2-1	TRBV5-1	few	.	CASSLDGGNEQFF	TGCGCCAGCAGCTTGGATGGCGGAAATGAGCAGTTCTTC
TRBJ1-2	TRBV2	few	.	CASSRRGPAGGYTF	TGTGCCAGCAGTAGGCGGGGGCCAGCAGGTGGCTACACCTTC
TRBJ1-1	TRBV18	.	.	CASSPSQVEAFF	TGTGCCAGCTCACCAAGTCAGGTTGAAGCTTTCTTT
TRBJ1-2	TRBV7-9	many	.	CASSLDPVPYGYTF	TGTGCCAGCAGCTTAGATCCTGTCCCCTATGGCTACACCTTC
TRBJ2-2	TRBV10-3	.	TRBD1	CATRDRGRGTGELFF	TGTGCCACCAGGGACAGGGGGCGCGGGACCGGGGAGCTGTTTTTT
TRBJ2-7	TRBV4-1	.	.	CASSQGGEYEQYF	TGCGCCAGCAGCCAGGGTGGGGAGTACGAGCAGTACTTC
TRBJ1-1	TRBV11-2	.	.	CASSLKETVEAFF	TGTGCCAGCAGCTTAAAGGAGACGGTTGAAGCTTTCTTT
TRBJ1-5	TRBV24-1	.	.	CASWSGLSNQPQHF	TGTGCCTCTTGGTCGGGACTGAGCAATCAGCCCCAGCATTTT
TRBJ1-2	TRBV10-3	.	TRBD1	CAISESRRPGTGTGARRGYGYTF	TGTGCCATCAGTGAGTCGAGAAGGCCGGGAACCGGGACAGGGGCTCGTAGAGGCTATGGCTACACCTTC
TRBJ1-4	TRBV10-2	few	.	CASGWGATNEKLFF	TGCGCCAGCGGGTGGGGAGCAACTAATGAAAAACTGTTTTTT
TRBJ1-2	TRBV9	.	TRBD1	CASSADRGLSNYGYTF	TGTGCCAGCAGCGCCGACAGGGGGTTGTCTAACTATGGCTACACCTTC
TRBJ1-2	TRBV5-6	.	.	CASSLGQLIYGYTF	TGTGCCAGCAGCTTGGGGCAGTTAATCTATGGCTACACCTTC
TRBJ2-6	TRBV6-4	.	.	CASRPLGGPYSGANVLTF	TGTGCCAGCAGGCCATTAGGGGGTCCCTACTCTGGGGCCAACGTCCTGACTTTC
TRBJ1-2	TRBV2	.	TRBD1	CASSGTGLYGYTF	TGTGCCAGCAGTGGGACAGGCCTTTATGGCTACACCTTC
TRBJ1-2	TRBV11-2	.	.	CASSLVVRTYGYTF	TGTGCCAGCAGCTTAGTGGTCAGAACCTATGGCTACACCTTC
TRBJ1-1	TRBV28	.	TRBD1	CASSLARGTEAFF	TGTGCCAGCAGTTTAGCCAGGGGGACTGAAGCTTTCTTT
TRBJ1-1	TRBV15	.	TRBD1	CATSGSVRDRMNTEAFF	TGTGCCACCAGCGGATCAGTTCGGGACAGAATGAACACTGAAGCTTTCTTT
TRBJ2-3	TRBV7-8	.	TRBD2	CASSGWTSGSFTDTQYF	TGTGCCAGCAGCGGGTGGACTAGCGGGAGTTTCACAGATACGCAGTATTTT
TRBJ2-7	TRBV2	.	.	CASSEAQRTVSYEQYF	TGTGCCAGCAGTGAAGCCCAGAGGACAGTCTCCTACGAGCAGTACTTC
TRBJ1-5	TRBV2	.	.	CASSARTNSNQPQHF	TGTGCCAGCAGTGCGAGGACAAATAGCAATCAGCCCCAGCATTTT
TRBJ2-1	TRBV11-3	.	TRBD2	CASSYGTSGSHEQFF	TGTGCCAGCAGCTACGGGACTAGCGGGAGTCATGAGCAGTTCTTC
TRBJ1-1	TRBV7-9	.	.	CASSPQGYTEAFF	TGTGCCAGCAGCCCCCAGGGGTACACTGAAGCTTTCTTT
TRBJ2-3	TRBV7-2	.	.	CASSPRSGGASTDTQYF	TGTGCCAGCAGCCCCCGTAGTGGGGGGGCTAGCACAGATACGCAGTATTTT